The rows below give T cell receptor beta chains drawn from one sample of a study of blood T cell repertoires in COVID-19. Profiled with immunoSEQ multiplex PCR; TCRdb holds only in-frame clones, not every one. The sample records under 250,000 clones, 80% to 90% being singletons. The sample taken for sequencing was PBMCs or T cells enriched from blood (not recorded which). These receptors came from a woman aged 40 to 49 who had been exposed to COVID-19. Both conserved end residues are part of each CDR3. D genes are given only for firm matches. Where a row states a size, it is once, few, many or the class of an expanded clone; other rows omit it.

TRBV19	NA	NA	TRBJ1-5	CASNRVNQPQHF	TGTGCCAGTAACAGGGTCAATCAGCCCCAGCATTTT
TRBV6-2/TRBV6-3	TRBD1	NA	TRBJ2-5	CASSQGQGNQETQYF	TGTGCCAGCAGTCAGGGACAGGGGAACCAAGAGACCCAGTACTTC
TRBV6-2/TRBV6-3	TRBD2	NA	TRBJ2-2	CASSYSRLAENTGELFF	TGTGCCAGCAGTTACTCGAGGCTAGCGGAGAACACCGGGGAGCTGTTTTTT
TRBV18	TRBD1	NA	TRBJ2-1	CASSPMRTGGNEQFF	TGTGCCAGCTCACCAATGAGGACAGGGGGTAATGAGCAGTTCTTC
TRBV6-4	NA	NA	TRBJ2-3	CASSTTTTSDTQYF	TGTGCCAGCAGTACAACGACTACATCGGATACGCAGTATTTT
TRBV11-2	NA	NA	TRBJ1-4	CASSFGSGNEKLFF	TGTGCCAGCAGCTTTGGCAGTGGTAATGAAAAACTGTTTTTT
TRBV7-3	NA	NA	TRBJ2-4	CASSLGGGGKNIQYF	TGTGCCAGCAGCCTGGGGGGAGGAGGCAAAAACATTCAGTACTTC
TRBV7-2	NA	NA	TRBJ1-1	CASSFQTGQGEAFF	TGTGCCAGCAGCTTCCAAACAGGGCAGGGTGAAGCTTTCTTT
TRBV28	TRBD1	NA	TRBJ1-4	CASSWVGGREKLFF	TGTGCCAGCAGTTGGGTAGGGGGCCGGGAAAAACTGTTTTTT
TRBV6-5	NA	NA	TRBJ2-1	CASSYGALGEQFF	TGTGCCAGCAGTTACGGGGCCCTAGGTGAGCAGTTCTTC
TRBV5-1	NA	NA	TRBJ1-3	CASSLESLPGNTIYF	TGCGCCAGCAGCTTGGAATCCCTCCCTGGAAACACCATATATTTT
TRBV7-8	NA	NA	TRBJ2-5	CASTGRKETQYF	TGTGCCAGCACGGGAAGGAAGGAGACCCAGTACTTC
TRBV24-1	NA	NA	TRBJ2-5	CATSDLGRNQETQYF	TGTGCCACCAGTGATTTGGGGAGGAACCAAGAGACCCAGTACTTC
TRBV4-2	NA	NA	TRBJ2-3	CASSPGAPDTQYF	TGTGCCAGCAGCCCTGGGGCCCCAGATACGCAGTATTTT
TRBV19	TRBD1	NA	TRBJ1-4	CASSIGTVLNEKLFF	TGTGCCAGTAGTATCGGGACAGTCCTCAATGAAAAACTGTTTTTT
TRBV11-2	NA	NA	TRBJ2-1	CASSLGPSYNEQFF	TGTGCCAGCAGCTTGGGGCCGTCCTACAATGAGCAGTTCTTC
TRBV5-1	NA	NA	TRBJ1-1	CASSLRVGGAAGEAFF	TGCGCCAGCAGCTTGCGGGTCGGGGGGGCGGCGGGAGAAGCTTTCTTT
TRBV7-9	NA	few	TRBJ1-6	CASSSTTSSYNSPLHF	TGTGCCAGCAGCTCTACGACATCCTCCTATAATTCACCCCTCCACTTT
TRBV27	NA	once	TRBJ1-5	CASSLNGNNNQPQHF	TGTGCCAGCAGTTTGAACGGGAACAACAATCAGCCCCAGCATTTT
TRBV7-2	TRBD1	once	TRBJ1-5	CASSSGQGAEQPQHF	TGTGCCAGCAGCTCGGGACAGGGGGCAGAACAGCCCCAGCATTTT
TRBV24-1	TRBD2	NA	TRBJ2-1	CATSDFGTSGGEQFF	TGTGCCACCAGTGATTTTGGGACTAGCGGAGGGGAGCAGTTCTTC
TRBV28	NA	NA	TRBJ1-1	CASSLGGKYTEAFF	TGTGCCAGCAGTTTGGGGGGGAAGTACACTGAAGCTTTCTTT
TRBV28	NA	NA	TRBJ2-1	CASSLISSSYNEQFF	TGTGCCAGCAGTTTGATCTCGAGCTCCTACAATGAGCAGTTCTTC
TRBV7-9	NA	NA	TRBJ2-3	CASSLQEGTQYF	TGTGCCAGCAGCCTCCAGGAAGGTACGCAGTATTTT
TRBV19	TRBD1	many	TRBJ2-1	CASSGQEPYNEQFF	TGTGCCAGTAGTGGACAGGAGCCTTACAATGAGCAGTTCTTC
TRBV14	TRBD1	NA	TRBJ2-3	CASSQGTGTWTDTQYF	TGTGCCAGCAGCCAAGGGACAGGGACATGGACAGATACGCAGTATTTT
TRBV5-1	TRBD1	once	TRBJ2-5	CASSLERGGDGETQYF	TGCGCCAGCAGCTTGGAACGAGGGGGCGACGGGGAGACCCAGTACTTC
TRBV12-3/TRBV12-4	NA	NA	TRBJ1-6	CASSGLYNSPLHF	TGTGCCAGCAGTGGGCTGTATAATTCACCCCTCCACTTT
TRBV7-3	TRBD1	NA	TRBJ2-5	CASSRFTGGTQYF	TGTGCCAGCAGCAGATTTACAGGGGGGACCCAGTACTTC
TRBV7-9	NA	NA	TRBJ1-2	CASSLSFGAAEAYGYTF	TGTGCCAGCAGCTTAAGTTTTGGGGCGGCAGAGGCCTATGGCTACACCTTC
TRBV5-1	NA	NA	TRBJ2-7	CASSLDAYYEQYF	TGCGCCAGCAGCTTGGACGCGTATTACGAGCAGTACTTC
TRBV29-1	NA	NA	TRBJ1-5	CSVAGINQPQHF	TGCAGCGTTGCAGGGATCAATCAGCCCCAGCATTTT
TRBV30	NA	NA	TRBJ1-5	CASGQLGDSNQPQHF	TGTGCCTCTGGACAGTTGGGGGATAGCAATCAGCCCCAGCATTTT